A single sample gave rise to the 3 T cell receptor beta chains below, sequenced in a study of beta chain features in type 1 diabetes. General observations from the study: Type 1 diabetes patients had TCRB CDR3s that were shorter (moderately but significantly so) in all four CD4+ subsets.

What was sequenced were expressed TCRB transcripts, since all of the isolated RNA had been reverse transcribed. Data came from immunoSEQ multiplex PCR; TCRdb stores just in-frame clones and leaves some out. The data show roughly 400,000 clones, with over 8.5% seen just once and roughly 0.6% held by the top ten. No antigens are known for them. Sequenced material: central memory CD4+ T cells from blood. The receptor source for this set is a man aged 25-40 years with type 1 diabetes.

This clone was recorded at least ten times. The chain uses TRBV7-9 and TRBJ1-5; no reliable D call. The CDR3 is 15 residues long. V lost 2 bases and J 6 bases, leaving 14 bases between the germline ends. The germline gives CDR1 SEHNR, CDR2 FQNEAQ (reference sequence). This chain's CDR3 is CASSLKGGPGQPQHF. The CDR3 DNA sequence: TGTGCCAGCAGCTTAAAAGGTGGTCCGGGTCAGCCCCAGCATTTT.

The chain is built from TRBV4-2 and TRBJ2-4, with D perhaps matching TRBD2 (5 bases). The CDR3 spans 15 residues. The V end lost 0 bases, the J end lost 1 base, and 7 bases lay between the germline ends. CDR1 and CDR2 (germline): LGHNA, YNFKEQ. This CDR3 reads CASSQEREAKNIQYF. The DNA for the CDR3 is TGTGCCAGCAGCCAAGAGAGGGAGGCCAAAAACATTCAGTACTTC.

V is TRBV2 and J is TRBJ1-1, with D possibly TRBD1 on 5 matching bases. V was pared by 3 bases and J by 3 bases, with 8 bases between. The germline gives CDR1 SNHLY, CDR2 FYNNEI. This CDR3 is 13 amino acids long. In nucleotides, the CDR3 is TGTGCCAGCAGTGATAGACAGTACACTGAAGCTTTCTTT. Translation gives CASSDRQYTEAFF.